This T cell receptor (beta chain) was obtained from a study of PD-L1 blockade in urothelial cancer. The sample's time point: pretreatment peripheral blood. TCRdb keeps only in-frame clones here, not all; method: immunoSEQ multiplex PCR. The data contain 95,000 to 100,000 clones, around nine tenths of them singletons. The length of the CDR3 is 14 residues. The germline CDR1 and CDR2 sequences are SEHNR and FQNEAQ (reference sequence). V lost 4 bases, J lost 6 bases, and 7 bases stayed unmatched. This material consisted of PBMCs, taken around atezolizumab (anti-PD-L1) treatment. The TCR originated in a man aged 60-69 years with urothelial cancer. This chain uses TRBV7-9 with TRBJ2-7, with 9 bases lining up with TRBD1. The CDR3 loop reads CASSSWDREGEQYF. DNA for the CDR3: TGTGCCAGCAGCTCCTGGGACAGGGAAGGCGAGCAGTACTTC.